These T cell receptor beta chains were read from a single sample in a study of shared clonotypes between healthy human individuals. The protocol was immunoSEQ multiplex PCR, while the TCRdb copy is restricted to in-frame clones and leaves out a portion. The profile shows hundreds of thousands of clones, around three quarters of them singletons. The material sequenced was memory CD4+ T cells sorted from blood. All receptors derive from a woman aged 30 to 39 in good health. The CDR3 runs from the conserved cysteine through the conserved F or W. Fields, in order: CDR3 protein, V gene.

CASSASWTSGQETQYF | TRBV7-2
CASSVSPGTSGDIMITSTDTQYF | TRBV9
CASSPYPSSGANVLTF | TRBV28
CASSISPPGMRYGYTF | TRBV19
CASSRQETQYF | TRBV7-2
CASSPLTKGPRGEQYF | TRBV7-2
CASSPGTSGYNEQFF | TRBV11-3
CAISPTLAGTTDTQYF | TRBV10-3
CASSKPGQGSYEQYF | TRBV28
CSVVGTSGVQETQYF | TRBV29-1
CAGRQGVDTGELFF | TRBV28
CASSLVGQETQYF | TRBV5-1
CATSSRPSNTDTQYF | TRBV15
CASSEFGAGVGEQYF | TRBV6-1
CASSLPRGNSNQPQHF | TRBV28
CASSFPDGQETQYF | TRBV11-3
CASSIRPAGLGNEQFF | TRBV11-2
CAWGLGQFF | TRBV30
CATGTSGDNEQFF | TRBV10-3
CASSLGPGNTEAFF | TRBV5-1
CASKKFDSGNTIYF | TRBV14
CASSGTVSGELFF | TRBV9
CAISESTSGSYEQYF | TRBV10-3
CASQTEDSFYQPQHF | TRBV19
CASSPTWTGVDQPQHF | TRBV7-8
CASSLDPRGSQPQHF | TRBV28
CASSSSGVDTEAFF | TRBV18
CASSSGLAFTYNEQFF | TRBV11-2
CASSLEVGLAGARDTQYF | TRBV5-1
CASKTTNTGELFF | TRBV2
CASSSGQGGYGYTF | TRBV5-5
CASSPWTSGTDTQYF | TRBV6-5
CASNPPPGTGNTIYF | TRBV28
CASSLSGGGIRTYYEQYF | TRBV28
CASSSPRDILTYEQYF | TRBV28